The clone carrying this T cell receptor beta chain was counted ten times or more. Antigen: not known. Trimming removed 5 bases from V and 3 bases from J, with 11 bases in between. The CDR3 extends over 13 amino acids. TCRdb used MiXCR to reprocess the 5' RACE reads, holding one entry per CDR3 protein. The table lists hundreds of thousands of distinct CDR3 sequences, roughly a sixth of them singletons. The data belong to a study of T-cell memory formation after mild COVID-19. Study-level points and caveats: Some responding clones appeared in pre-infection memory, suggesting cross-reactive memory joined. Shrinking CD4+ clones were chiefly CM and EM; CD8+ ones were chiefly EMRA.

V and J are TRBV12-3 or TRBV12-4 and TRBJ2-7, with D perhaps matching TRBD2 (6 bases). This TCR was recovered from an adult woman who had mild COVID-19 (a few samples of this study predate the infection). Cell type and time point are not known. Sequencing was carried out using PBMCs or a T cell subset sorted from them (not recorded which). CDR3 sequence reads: CASSLTDYYEQYF. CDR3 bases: TGTGCCAGCAGTCTTACGGACTACTACGAGCAGTACTTC.